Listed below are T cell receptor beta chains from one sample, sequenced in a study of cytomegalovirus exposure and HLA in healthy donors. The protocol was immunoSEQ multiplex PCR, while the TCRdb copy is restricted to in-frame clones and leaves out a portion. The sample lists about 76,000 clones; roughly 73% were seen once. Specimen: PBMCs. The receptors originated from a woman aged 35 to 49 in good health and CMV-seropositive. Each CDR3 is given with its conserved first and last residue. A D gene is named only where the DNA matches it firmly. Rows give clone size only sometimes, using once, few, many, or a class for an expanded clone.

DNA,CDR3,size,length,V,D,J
TGTGCCAGCAGTGGCCGGGACATTAAAGAGACCCAGTACTTC,CASSGRDIKETQYF,.,14,TRBV6-4,.,TRBJ2-5
TGTGCCAGCAGCCGGGGACTAGCGGGAGTCTACGAGCAGTACTTC,CASSRGLAGVYEQYF,.,15,TRBV6-5,TRBD2,TRBJ2-7
TGTGCCAGCAGCTCGACGACGACAGGGGTAAAATTTAATTCACCCCTCCACTTT,CASSSTTTGVKFNSPLHF,.,18,TRBV7-8,TRBD1,TRBJ1-6
TGTGCCAGCAGCATAGGGACTAGCGGGTCCTACAATGAGCAGTTCTTC,CASSIGTSGSYNEQFF,.,16,TRBV5-4,TRBD2,TRBJ2-1
TGCGCCAGCAGCGTACCGGGACAGGGTTTGGGGGCCCCCATAGTAGATACGCAGTATTTT,CASSVPGQGLGAPIVDTQYF,.,20,TRBV5-1,TRBD1,TRBJ2-3
TGTGCCATCAGTGAAGGTGGGGCCGCAGATACGCAGTATTTT,CAISEGGAADTQYF,.,14,TRBV10-3,.,TRBJ2-3
TGCGCCAGCAGCCAAGAACAACCAGGGAAGGATCAGCCCCAGCATTTT,CASSQEQPGKDQPQHF,.,16,TRBV4-1,.,TRBJ1-5
TGTGCCAGCAGCTTAGCGGGGACAGCTCGGGGCGATGAGCAGTTCTTC,CASSLAGTARGDEQFF,many,16,TRBV11-2,TRBD1,TRBJ2-1
TGTGCCAGCACGACAGTTTACAATGAGCAGTTCTTC,CASTTVYNEQFF,.,12,TRBV5-6,.,TRBJ2-1
TGTGCCAGCAGCTACAGGGGGAGGACTGAAGCTTTCTTT,CASSYRGRTEAFF,.,13,TRBV7-9,TRBD1,TRBJ1-1
TGTGCCAGCAGCTACGGGACAGGGGGCGGGGGCTACACCTTC,CASSYGTGGGGYTF,.,14,TRBV7-8,TRBD1,TRBJ1-2
TGCGCCAGCCCAGTAACCATAAACCAAGAGACCCAGTACTTC,CASPVTINQETQYF,.,14,TRBV10-1,.,TRBJ2-5
TGTGCCTGGAGCCGGTCAGGGGCTAGCGGGGGGCGGGAGACCCAGTACTTC,CAWSRSGASGGRETQYF,.,17,TRBV30,TRBD2,TRBJ2-5
TGCGCCAGCAGCGTGGGTGGGGGGGAACAAGAGACCCAGTACTTC,CASSVGGGEQETQYF,.,15,TRBV5-1,TRBD2,TRBJ2-5
TGTGCCAGCACCCGCCTCGGGGAGGGTCCGACCCATAGCAATCAGCCCCAGCATTTT,CASTRLGEGPTHSNQPQHF,.,19,TRBV9,.,TRBJ1-5
TGTGCCAGCAGCCTCTGGGACAGCGGCACAGATACGCAGTATTTT,CASSLWDSGTDTQYF,.,15,TRBV6-6,TRBD1,TRBJ2-3
TGTGCCACTCGCGATGGGACTAGCGGGGGCTTTGCCTACGAGCAGTACTTC,CATRDGTSGGFAYEQYF,.,17,TRBV19,TRBD2,TRBJ2-7
TGTGCCAGCAGCTTGGGACTTTCCCTAGAGAACACTGAAGCTTTCTTT,CASSLGLSLENTEAFF,.,16,TRBV5-4,.,TRBJ1-1
TGTGCCAGCTCGCCCGTGGACAGCACCACCTACGAGCAGTACTTC,CASSPVDSTTYEQYF,.,15,TRBV18,.,TRBJ2-7
TGTGCCAGCAGCCTGGACAGGGGGCTTGAGACCCAGTACTTC,CASSLDRGLETQYF,once,14,TRBV11-2,TRBD1,TRBJ2-5
TGTGCCAGCAGCTGGGGGACAGGGAACACTGAAGCTTTCTTT,CASSWGTGNTEAFF,.,14,TRBV7-2,TRBD1,TRBJ1-1
TGTGCCAGCAGCCCAGGGCTGAACACTGAAGCTTTCTTT,CASSPGLNTEAFF,.,13,TRBV5-4,.,TRBJ1-1
TGTGCCAGCAGCCTTACAGGACAGCCCACAGATACGCAGTATTTT,CASSLTGQPTDTQYF,.,15,TRBV7-9,.,TRBJ2-3
TGCAGTGCTAGAGATAACAGCCTGGCTTTCTTT,CSARDNSLAFF,.,11,TRBV20-1,.,TRBJ1-1
TGTGCCAGCAGCTCCCGCCTAGCGGACCAAGAGACCCAGTACTTC,CASSSRLADQETQYF,.,15,TRBV7-9,TRBD2,TRBJ2-5
TGTGCCATCAGTAGACAGGGGACTAGCACAGATACGCAGTATTTT,CAISRQGTSTDTQYF,.,15,TRBV10-3,TRBD1,TRBJ2-3
TGCGCCAGCAGCCAAGAGGGACTAGCGGGATACGAGCAGTACTTC,CASSQEGLAGYEQYF,.,15,TRBV4-1,TRBD2,TRBJ2-7
TGCGCCAGCAGCCAACAAAGACTCGGAAACCCCTCCTACGAGCAGTACTTC,CASSQQRLGNPSYEQYF,.,17,TRBV4-1,.,TRBJ2-7
TGTGCCAGCAGCGCTGTACAGGGTGAAGCTTTCTTT,CASSAVQGEAFF,.,12,TRBV11-2,.,TRBJ1-1
TGTGCCAGCAGCGACCCCGGGACAGCGAACTATGGCTACACCTTC,CASSDPGTANYGYTF,.,15,TRBV7-9,TRBD1,TRBJ1-2
TGTGCCAGCAGTGAAGCTACGGACCCAGGGATCTATGGCTACACCTTC,CASSEATDPGIYGYTF,.,16,TRBV6-1,.,TRBJ1-2
TGTGCCTGGAGTTCTCAAGCTGTCTATGGCTACACCTTC,CAWSSQAVYGYTF,.,13,TRBV30,.,TRBJ1-2
TGTGCCAGCAGCTTACTATCAGATACGCAGTATTTT,CASSLLSDTQYF,.,12,TRBV7-9,.,TRBJ2-3
TGTGCCAGCTCACCACCGAAGGAGAGCTCCTACGAGCAGTACTTC,CASSPPKESSYEQYF,few,15,TRBV18,.,TRBJ2-7
TGTGCCAGCAGTTACTCCTTCGGGACAGGCGCAGATACGCAGTATTTT,CASSYSFGTGADTQYF,.,16,TRBV6-5,TRBD1,TRBJ2-3
TGTGCCAGCAGCAAAGGTTCAGGTCACACCGGGGAGCTGTTTTTT,CASSKGSGHTGELFF,.,15,TRBV21-1,.,TRBJ2-2
TGTGCCAGCAGTTCCAAGAGCTCTGGGGCCAACGTCCTGACTTTC,CASSSKSSGANVLTF,.,15,TRBV9,.,TRBJ2-6
TGTGCCAGCAGTGAACGGACTAGCGGGAACGAGCAGTACTTC,CASSERTSGNEQYF,.,14,TRBV6-1,TRBD2,TRBJ2-7
TGTGCCAGCAGCCGGGACAGGCCCCTATCTAACTATGGCTACACCTTC,CASSRDRPLSNYGYTF,.,16,TRBV25-1,TRBD1,TRBJ1-2
TGCGCCAGCAGCCAAGTGGACAGGGGAGGGGGGAACACTGAAGCTTTCTTT,CASSQVDRGGGNTEAFF,.,17,TRBV4-3,TRBD1,TRBJ1-1
TGTGTCTGGAGTGTACCAGGGGGCAGGGAAAAACTGTTTTTT,CVWSVPGGREKLFF,.,14,TRBV30,TRBD1,TRBJ1-4
TGTGCCACCACCGATGGGACTAGCGGGAGTGATGAGCAGTTCTTC,CATTDGTSGSDEQFF,few,15,TRBV15,TRBD2,TRBJ2-1
TGTGCCAGCCAAATAGGAAGGGACTCTGAAGCTTTCTTT,CASQIGRDSEAFF,few,13,TRBV6-5,.,TRBJ1-1
TGCGCCAGCAGCCGGGACACTAACACCGGGGAGCTGTTTTTT,CASSRDTNTGELFF,.,14,TRBV5-1,.,TRBJ2-2
TGTGCCAGCACCACACAGGGCAGCTATAATTCACCCCTCCACTTT,CASTTQGSYNSPLHF,.,15,TRBV16,.,TRBJ1-6
TGTGCCAGCAGCATCACAGGGGACGTCCCTAACTATGGCTACACCTTC,CASSITGDVPNYGYTF,once,16,TRBV21-1,.,TRBJ1-2
TGCGCCAGCAGCTTAGGACTTAATGAAAAACTGTTTTTT,CASSLGLNEKLFF,.,13,TRBV5-1,.,TRBJ1-4
TGCGCCAGCAGCCAAGATCGGGTTCTTCCGTCCTATGGCTACACCTTC,CASSQDRVLPSYGYTF,few,16,TRBV4-3,.,TRBJ1-2
TGTGCCAGCAGTGACCCTCGACTAGCGGGGGGGTCAAATACGCAGTATTTT,CASSDPRLAGGSNTQYF,.,17,TRBV2,TRBD2,TRBJ2-3
TGTGCCAGCAGTCCAACGGGGGGACAGGGGGCCGGTTGGCAGCCCCAGCATTTT,CASSPTGGQGAGWQPQHF,.,18,TRBV2,TRBD1,TRBJ1-5
TGCGCCAGCAGCACTCGAGGTTCGAGCGGGTCGAACACCGGGGAGCTGTTTTTT,CASSTRGSSGSNTGELFF,.,18,TRBV4-1,.,TRBJ2-2
TGTGCCAGCAGCCCCAAGGGACAGGGGATCGGGTATGGCTACACCTTC,CASSPKGQGIGYGYTF,.,16,TRBV7-2,TRBD1,TRBJ1-2
TGCGCCAGCAGCCAAGATTTTCTTTATGAGGCGAGAAATGAGCAGTTCTTC,CASSQDFLYEARNEQFF,.,17,TRBV4-3,.,TRBJ2-1
TGTGCCAGCAGCTCCCTCTTCGGGGCAGATACGCAGTATTTT,CASSSLFGADTQYF,.,14,TRBV7-2,.,TRBJ2-3
TGCGCCAGCAGCTTGGATCTTAACAGGGGGCCGAGGGAACGGGACACTGAAGCTTTCTTT,CASSLDLNRGPRERDTEAFF,.,20,TRBV5-1,TRBD1,TRBJ1-1
TGTGCCAGCAGCTTATATGTCGGGGTTGGCACAGATACGCAGTATTTT,CASSLYVGVGTDTQYF,few,16,TRBV7-3,.,TRBJ2-3
TGCGCCAGCAGCCAAGGGAACAGGCTGGACACTGAAGCTTTCTTT,CASSQGNRLDTEAFF,few,15,TRBV4-3,.,TRBJ1-1